The 21 T cell receptor beta chains below were found in one sample sequenced in a study of vaccination and CD4 T cells after COVID-19 (dated by TCRdb to between 2022 and 2023). Interpreted using the paper, the treatment or condition label stands for: roughly 10-day PBMC culture with coronavirus spike peptide pools or control peptides (ViraFEST assay). Their antigens are not known. Library generation was performed with PCR. This sample was sequenced with an Illumina iSeq 100. TCR sequencing of DNA from cultured CD4+ T cells used the Oncomine TCR Beta short-read assay at the Johns Hopkins FTIC core. TCRdb redid the processing of the public reads, applying fastp at Q25 and MiXCR, and retained in-frame beta chains. Entries are consolidated by CDR3 protein sequence, retaining the most common genes and DNA. The sample table holds 15,000 to 18,000 distinct CDR3 sequences, of which 42% were seen once. The ten most abundant clones make up around a fifth of the sample.

Sequencing was done on a sample of cultured CD4+ T cells from blood. Receptors originate from a human donor with COVID-19.

V and J are TRBV7-9 and TRBJ2-3; 9 nucleotides line up with TRBD2. The CDR3 length is 16 residues. V dropped 1 base and J dropped 2; count of bases not matched to a gene: 4. Germline V gene data show CDR1 as SEHNR and CDR2 as FQNEAQ (reference sequence). As DNA, the CDR3 is TGTGCCAGCAGCTTAGGACCTAGCGGGGCCACAGATACGCAGTATTTT. Amino acid sequence: CASSLGPSGATDTQYF.

This clonotype came up a few times. The chain uses TRBV7-3 and TRBJ2-1; a weak D match, TRBD2 (7 bases). The V end was cut by 2 bases, the J end by 7 bases, with 12 bases between. Germline CDR1 is SGHTA and CDR2 is FQGTGA. The CDR3 contains 14 residues. The CDR3 sequence is CASSLGGAINEQFF. The DNA of the CDR3 is TGTGCCAGCAGCTTAGGGGGGGCAATAAATGAGCAGTTCTTC.

V gene TRBV20-1 combines with J gene TRBJ1-1; the D is unclear. V was pared by 0 bases and J by 3 bases, with 11 bases between. Germline V gene sequence: CDR1 DFQATT, CDR2 SNEGSKA (reference sequence). CDR3 size: 14 residues. DNA of the CDR3: TGCAGTGCTAGAGATGTCCGGGAAGACACTGAAGCTTTCTTT. It yields the protein CSARDVREDTEAFF.

This clonotype has a handful of counts. The V and J genes are TRBV24-1 and TRBJ2-3; 16 bases line up with TRBD2. This CDR3 is built from 17 residues. Germline V lookup: CDR1 KGHDR, CDR2 SFDVKD. Losses at the gene ends were 6 bases for V and 4 bases for J; bases not matched to a gene: 6. CDR3 sequence reads: CATSTGLAGGRADTQYF. The DNA for the CDR3 is TGTGCCACCAGTACGGGACTAGCGGGGGGGCGGGCAGATACGCAGTATTTT.

This clonotype is classed as medium-sized (0.01 to 0.1%). The chain uses TRBV10-3 and TRBJ1-2; 8 nucleotides align to TRBD1. Germline lookup yields CDR1 ENHRY and CDR2 SYGVKD. After removal of 10 bases from V and 6 bases from J, the junction contained 16 bases not matched to a gene. The CDR3 totals 15 residues. The CDR3 region is CATQRSRQGPHGYTF. For the CDR3, the DNA is TGTGCCACCCAACGATCCAGACAGGGGCCTCATGGCTACACCTTC.

CDR3 sequence reads: CASSPARGGQETQYF. CDR3 nucleotides: TGTGCCAGCAGCCCGGCTCGGGGGGGCCAAGAGACCCAGTACTTC. The V gene is TRBV11-3, the J gene TRBJ2-5; 8 bases are a match to TRBD2. V dropped 5 bases and J dropped 1; count of bases not matched to a gene: 6. The CDR3 has 15 residues. Germline V gene data show CDR1 as SGHNT and CDR2 as YENEEA.

V and J are TRBV12-3 or TRBV12-4 and TRBJ1-2, with D possibly matching TRBD1 (6 bases). Between the trimmed V and J ends, which lost 6 bases and 7 bases, there was a span of 18 bases. The CDR3 is made up of 14 amino acids. This chain's CDR3 is CASSQQGHRTGYTF. The CDR3 bases are TGTGCCAGCAGCCAACAGGGCCATCGAACTGGCTACACCTTC.

The chain couples TRBV19 to TRBJ1-2, with 9 bases that match TRBD1. V shed 0 bases and J 7 bases; nucleotides not matched to a gene: 12. Germline V gives CDR1 LNHDA, CDR2 SQIVND (reference sequence). CDR3 length: 17 amino acids. The CDR3 sequence: CASSIESNRGHRGGYTF. The CDR3 DNA reads TGTGCCAGTAGTATAGAGTCCAACAGGGGGCATCGTGGTGGCTACACCTTC.

This clonotype came up once. This chain links TRBV27 with TRBJ2-1, with TRBD1 identical over 7 bases. The CDR3 totals 16 residues. J lost 3 bases, V lost 7 bases, and 12 bases had no gene match. CDR1 is MNHEY, CDR2 SMNVEV, per germline (reference sequence). CDR3 sequence: CASKSVDRVLYNEQFF. CDR3 in DNA: TGTGCCAGCAAATCGGTCGACAGGGTGCTCTACAATGAGCAGTTCTTC.

The V gene is TRBV19, the J gene TRBJ1-2; 8 nucleotides agree with TRBD1. Losses at the gene ends were 6 bases for V and 0 bases for J; bases not matched to a gene: 6. Per the germline V gene, CDR1 is LNHDA and CDR2 is SQIVND (reference sequence). The CDR3 is 15 residues long. In DNA, the CDR3 is TGTGCCAGTAGCTCAGGGGGCCGAGCTAACTATGGCTACACCTTC. Its protein product is CASSSGGRANYGYTF.

This rearrangement joins TRBV20-1 to TRBJ2-2; perhaps TRBD2 as D (6 bases). V was pared by 0 bases and J by 5 bases, with 16 bases between. The CDR3 consists of 16 residues. Germline V lookup: CDR1 DFQATT, CDR2 SNEGSKA (reference sequence). The CDR3 protein is CSARDPSAGLTGELFF. In nucleotides, the CDR3 is TGCAGTGCTAGAGATCCCTCTGCGGGGTTAACCGGGGAGCTGTTTTTT.

This clonotype appeared a few times. The chain couples TRBV20-1 to TRBJ1-2; possibly TRBD1 for D (5 bases). CDR3 length equals 14 residues. V was cut by 0 bases and J by 8 bases, with 16 bases left in between. CDR1 DFQATT and CDR2 SNEGSKA come from the germline V gene (reference sequence). The CDR3 protein is CSARESTGSLGYTF. CDR3 sequence (DNA): TGCAGTGCTAGAGAATCCACAGGATCTCTCGGCTACACCTTC.

This clonotype was picked up a small number of times. The chain joins TRBV28 to TRBJ1-5; D call uncertain. Between the trimmed V and J ends, which lost 7 bases and 2 bases, there was a span of 15 bases. Per the germline V gene, CDR1 is MDHEN and CDR2 is SYDVKM. This CDR3 has 15 residues. CDR3 protein: CASTAASLGNQPQHF. The CDR3 nucleotides read TGTGCCAGCACCGCAGCCAGCCTAGGCAATCAGCCCCAGCATTTT.

Concerning this clonotype itself: One end of the junction fails to match germline, which may point to a read error. V gene TRBV15 combines with J gene TRBJ1-2, with no clear D. This CDR3 is built from 14 residues. Per germline, CDR1 LNHNV and CDR2 YYDKDF (reference sequence). The CDR3 DNA reads TGTGACACCAGCGGAAGTGAGACTAACTATGGCTACACCTTC. Residues: CDTSGSETNYGYTF.

CDR3: CASSEQTDGYTF. The DNA of the CDR3 is TGCGCCAGCAGTGAGCAGACAGACGGCTACACCTTC. The gene calls are TRBV10-2 and TRBJ1-2, with a tentative D call TRBD1 (5 bases). The CDR3 covers 12 residues. Germline CDR1 is WSHSY and CDR2 is SAAADI. Between the trimmed V and J ends, which lost 2 bases and 8 bases, there was a span of 9 bases.

This clonotype has more than one count but fewer than ten. This chain joins TRBV7-2 and TRBJ2-3; TRBD1 might be the D (5 bases). With 1 base removed from V and 14 bases from J, the gap between germline ends came to 16 bases. The length of the CDR3 is 13 residues. Germline V lookup: CDR1 SGHTA, CDR2 FQGNSA. The CDR3 DNA reads as TGTGCCAGCAGCTTAGACAACCAGGGTCCAGGGTATTTT. Amino acid sequence: CASSLDNQGPGYF. The whole variable domain, filled in from reference TRBV7-2 and TRBJ2-3, reads GAGVSQSPSNKVTEKGKDVELRCDPISGHTALYWYRQSLGQGLEFLIYFQGNSAPDKSGLPSDRFSAERTGGSVSTLTIQRTQQEDSAVYLCASSLDNQGPGYFGPGTRLTVL.

This clonotype was detected only a few times. This chain links TRBV20-1 with TRBJ2-2; 8 bases are shared with TRBD2. With 1 base clipped from V and 4 bases from J, the junction kept 5 bases outside the gene matches. Germline V gene data show CDR1 as DFQATT and CDR2 as SNEGSKA (reference sequence). This CDR3 has 15 amino acids. CDR3 DNA sequence: TGCAGTGCTAGAGCACTAGCGGTTCGCACCGGGGAGCTGTTTTTT. This translates into CSARALAVRTGELFF.

The chain recombines TRBV7-2 with TRBJ1-3, with TRBD1 matching over 7 bases. CDR3 length equals 16 residues. Germline CDR1 reads SGHTA; CDR2 reads FQGNSA. V was pared by 1 base and J by 4 bases, with 7 bases of the junction left unmatched. The CDR3 nucleotides read TGTGCCAGCAGCTTAGGGGCACAGGGGACGGGAAACACCATATATTTT. This encodes CASSLGAQGTGNTIYF.

This clonotype occurred a few times. The chain employs TRBV11-3 and TRBJ2-6, with TRBD1 identical over 7 bases. The CDR3 length is 16 residues. Losses at the gene ends were 1 base for V and 4 bases for J; bases not matched to a gene: 4. Germline loops: CDR1 SGHNT, CDR2 YENEEA. The CDR3 DNA reads as TGTGCCAGCAGCTTAGGCAGGGGGTCCGGGGCCAACGTCCTGACTTTC. Its protein is CASSLGRGSGANVLTF. Drawing the rest from reference TRBV11-3 and TRBJ2-6, the complete variable domain is EAGVVQSPRYKIIEKKQPVAFWCNPISGHNTLYWYLQNLGQGPELLIRYENEEAVDDSQLPKDRFSAERLKGVDSTLKIQPAELGDSAVYLCASSLGRGSGANVLTFGAGSRLTVL.

In this sample, this clonotype turned up a few times. This sequence joins TRBV20-1 and TRBJ2-5; D ambiguous. The ends were cut back, 6 bases at V and 5 bases at J, with 10 bases in the middle. The germline V gene encodes CDR1 DFQATT and CDR2 SNEGSKA (reference sequence). This CDR3 has 11 residues. The CDR3 sequence: CSAVRSETQYF. In nucleotides, the CDR3 is TGCAGTGCCGTTCGGTCGGAGACCCAGTACTTC.

CDR3 loop: CASSLRGSGNTIYF. The CDR3 DNA reads TGTGCCAGCAGTTTAAGAGGCTCTGGAAACACCATATATTTT. The chain recombines TRBV27 with TRBJ1-3, with D hard to call. Per germline, CDR1 MNHEY and CDR2 SMNVEV (reference sequence). Trimming removed 2 bases at V and 0 bases at J, with 5 bases between. The CDR3 consists of 14 residues.